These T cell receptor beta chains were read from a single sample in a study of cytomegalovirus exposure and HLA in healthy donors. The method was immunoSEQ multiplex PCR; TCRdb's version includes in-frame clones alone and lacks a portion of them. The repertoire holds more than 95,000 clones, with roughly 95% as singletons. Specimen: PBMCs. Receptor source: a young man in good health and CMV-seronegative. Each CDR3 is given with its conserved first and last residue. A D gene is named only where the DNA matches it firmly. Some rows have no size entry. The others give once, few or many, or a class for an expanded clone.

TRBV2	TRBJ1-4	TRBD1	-	CASSLSADRAKLFF	TGTGCCAGCAGTCTATCAGCAGACAGGGCAAAACTGTTTTTT
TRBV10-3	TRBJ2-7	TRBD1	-	CATDRGGEQYF	TGTGCCACCGACAGGGGTGGCGAGCAGTACTTC
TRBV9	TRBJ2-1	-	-	CASSPLLLRGSYNEQFF	TGTGCCAGCAGCCCCCTCTTGTTGCGGGGCTCCTACAATGAGCAGTTCTTC
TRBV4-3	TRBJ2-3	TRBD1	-	CASSQGQGEVADTQYF	TGCGCCAGCAGCCAGGGACAGGGGGAGGTCGCAGATACGCAGTATTTT
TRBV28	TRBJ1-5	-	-	CASSLRTWEGGQPQHF	TGTGCCAGCAGTTTACGGACTTGGGAAGGAGGTCAGCCCCAGCATTTT
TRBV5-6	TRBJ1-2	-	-	CASSQNYGYTF	TGTGCCAGCAGCCAGAACTATGGCTACACCTTC
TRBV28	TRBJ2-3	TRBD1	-	CASSFPGQGAPSTDTQYF	TGTGCCAGCAGTTTCCCGGGACAGGGGGCTCCTAGCACAGATACGCAGTATTTT
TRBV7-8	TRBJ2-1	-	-	CASSLGLLQPSTIEQFF	TGTGCCAGCAGCTTGGGCCTCCTCCAGCCGTCTACGATTGAGCAGTTCTTC
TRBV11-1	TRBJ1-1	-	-	CASSLGGRNTEAFF	TGTGCCAGCAGCTTAGGAGGGCGGAACACTGAAGCTTTCTTT
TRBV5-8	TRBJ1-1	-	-	CASSLGGHLTEAFF	TGTGCCAGCAGCTTGGGGGGGCACCTCACTGAAGCTTTCTTT
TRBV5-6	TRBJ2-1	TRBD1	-	CASSSGTAGAYNEQFF	TGTGCCAGCAGTTCCGGGACAGCAGGGGCCTACAATGAGCAGTTCTTC
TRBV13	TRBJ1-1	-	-	CASSSRTEAFF	TGTGCCAGCAGCTCCAGAACTGAAGCTTTCTTT
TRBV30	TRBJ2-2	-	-	CAWSFLRGGVAGELFF	TGTGCCTGGAGTTTTCTACGAGGAGGGGTCGCCGGGGAGCTGTTTTTT
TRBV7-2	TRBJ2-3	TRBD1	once	CASSVVDRGSFTDTQYF	TGTGCCAGCAGCGTTGTCGACAGGGGGTCTTTCACAGATACGCAGTATTTT
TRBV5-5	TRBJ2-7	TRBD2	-	CASSLPSGSGHEQYF	TGTGCCAGCAGCTTACCTAGCGGGAGCGGCCACGAGCAGTACTTC
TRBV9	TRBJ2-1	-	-	CASSVDTGVGQFF	TGTGCCAGCAGCGTAGATACGGGAGTAGGGCAGTTCTTC
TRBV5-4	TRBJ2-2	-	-	CASSLERGTGELFF	TGTGCCAGCAGCTTGGAAAGGGGGACCGGGGAGCTGTTTTTT
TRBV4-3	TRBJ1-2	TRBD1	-	CASSPWTGGNYGYTF	TGCGCCAGCAGCCCCTGGACAGGGGGAAACTATGGCTACACCTTC
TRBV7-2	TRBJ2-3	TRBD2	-	CASSSIGLAGGTDTQYF	TGTGCCAGCAGCTCAATAGGACTAGCGGGAGGCACAGATACGCAGTATTTT
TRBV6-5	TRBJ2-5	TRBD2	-	CASISGGMETQYF	TGTGCCAGCATCAGCGGGGGAATGGAGACCCAGTACTTC
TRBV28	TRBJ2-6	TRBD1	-	CASSHPSPGGGGANVLTF	TGTGCCAGCAGTCACCCGTCACCAGGGGGCGGTGGGGCCAACGTCCTGACTTTC
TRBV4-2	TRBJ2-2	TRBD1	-	CASSATGDLTGELFF	TGTGCCAGCAGCGCTACAGGGGACCTCACCGGGGAGCTGTTTTTT
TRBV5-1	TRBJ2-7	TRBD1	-	CASSYDRDRPVDEQYF	TGCGCCAGCAGCTATGACCGGGACAGGCCTGTCGACGAGCAGTACTTC
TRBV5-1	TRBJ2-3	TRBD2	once	CASSLGTSGRADTQYF	TGCGCCAGCAGCTTAGGGACTAGCGGGAGGGCAGATACGCAGTATTTT
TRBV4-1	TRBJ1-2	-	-	CASSQDLAYPRPYTF	TGCGCCAGCAGCCAAGATTTGGCGTACCCGAGGCCATACACCTTC
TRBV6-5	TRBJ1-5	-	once	CASSYSGYSNQPQHF	TGTGCCAGCAGTTACTCCGGGTATAGCAATCAGCCCCAGCATTTT
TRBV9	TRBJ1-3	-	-	CASSPGHLGNTIYF	TGTGCCAGCAGCCCAGGACACCTTGGAAACACCATATATTTT
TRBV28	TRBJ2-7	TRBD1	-	CASSPPTGINYEQYF	TGTGCCAGCAGCCCGCCGACAGGGATAAACTACGAGCAGTACTTC
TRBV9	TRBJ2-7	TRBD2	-	CASSGGTTYEQYF	TGTGCCAGCAGCGGGGGGACTACCTACGAGCAGTACTTC
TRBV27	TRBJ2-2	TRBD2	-	CASSFGPGGETGELFF	TGTGCCAGCAGTTTTGGGCCCGGGGGGGAGACCGGGGAGCTGTTTTTT
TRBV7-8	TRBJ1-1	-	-	CASSFESWAENTEAFF	TGTGCCAGCAGCTTCGAATCATGGGCAGAAAACACTGAAGCTTTCTTT
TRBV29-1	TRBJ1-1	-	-	CSVDIQGIEAFF	TGCAGCGTCGATATTCAGGGGATTGAAGCTTTCTTT